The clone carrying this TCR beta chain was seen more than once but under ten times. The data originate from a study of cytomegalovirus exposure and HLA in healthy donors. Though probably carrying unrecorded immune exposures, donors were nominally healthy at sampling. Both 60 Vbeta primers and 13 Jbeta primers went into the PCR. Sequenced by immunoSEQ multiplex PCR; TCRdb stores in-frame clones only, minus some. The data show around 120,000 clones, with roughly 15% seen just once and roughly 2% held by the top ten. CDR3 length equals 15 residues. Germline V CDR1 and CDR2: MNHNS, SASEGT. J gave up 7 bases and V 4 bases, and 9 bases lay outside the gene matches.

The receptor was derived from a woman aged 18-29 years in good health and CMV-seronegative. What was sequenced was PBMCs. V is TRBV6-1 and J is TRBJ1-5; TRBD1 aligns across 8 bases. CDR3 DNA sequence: TGTGCCAGCAGTGGAGCGGGACAGGCCGCACAGCCCCAGCATTTT. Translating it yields CASSGAGQAAQPQHF.